This is a list of T cell receptor beta chains from one sample in a study of PD-1 blockade in classical Hodgkin lymphoma. Method: immunoSEQ multiplex PCR; TCRdb's copy keeps in-frame clones and lacks some. The sample shows 12,000 or so clones, approximately 81% of them seen only once. Sequences were derived from CD8+ T cells from blood, sampled at baseline. The receptor source for this set is a human donor with classical Hodgkin lymphoma. Both conserved end residues are part of each CDR3. The D gene is left open where the match is weak. The listing skips clone size in some rows; elsewhere it reads once, few, many or a size class.

d_call,clone_size,j_call,v_call,cdr3_aa,cdr3_nt
TRBD2,.,TRBJ2-1,TRBV6-4,CASSNGAGGTYNEQFF,TGTGCCAGCAGCAACGGGGCGGGAGGGACTTACAATGAGCAGTTCTTC
.,.,TRBJ1-1,TRBV7-6,CASSLGGWDEAFF,TGTGCCAGCAGCTTAGGGGGTTGGGATGAAGCTTTCTTT
.,.,TRBJ1-5,TRBV7-8,CASSLGEAQHF,TGTGCCAGCAGCTTAGGTGAGGCCCAGCATTTT
.,.,TRBJ2-1,TRBV27,CASSLDSRVGYNEQFF,TGTGCCAGCAGTTTAGACTCCCGGGTAGGTTACAATGAGCAGTTCTTC
.,.,TRBJ2-1,TRBV5-4,CASSFSAEQFF,TGTGCCAGCAGCTTCAGCGCTGAGCAGTTCTTC
.,.,TRBJ1-1,TRBV6-4,CASRADRNTEAFF,TGTGCCAGCAGGGCCGACAGGAACACTGAAGCTTTCTTT
TRBD2,.,TRBJ2-7,TRBV30,CAWSSLAGEGEQYF,TGTGCCTGGAGTTCCCTAGCGGGAGAAGGCGAGCAGTACTTC
.,.,TRBJ2-7,TRBV14,CASSQYSWNYEQYF,TGTGCCAGCAGCCAATATAGCTGGAACTACGAGCAGTACTTC
.,.,TRBJ2-3,TRBV25-1,CASSEWGRPDTQYF,TGTGCCAGCAGTGAATGGGGTCGGCCAGATACGCAGTATTTT
.,.,TRBJ2-7,TRBV7-6,CASSLGPGQPYEQYF,TGTGCCAGCAGCTTAGGACCAGGGCAACCCTACGAGCAGTACTTC
.,.,TRBJ1-5,TRBV19,CASSLNSNQPQHF,TGTGCCAGTAGTTTGAATAGCAATCAGCCCCAGCATTTT
TRBD2,.,TRBJ2-2,TRBV25-1,CASSGGTSGRTYTGELFF,TGTGCCAGCAGTGGCGGGACTAGCGGGAGAACGTACACCGGGGAGCTGTTTTTT
TRBD2,.,TRBJ2-1,TRBV29-1,CSVVGSGTSAINEQFF,TGCAGCGTTGTTGGGTCCGGGACTAGCGCGATAAATGAGCAGTTCTTC
TRBD1,.,TRBJ1-1,TRBV15,CATRSGGSTEAFF,TGTGCCACCAGGTCAGGGGGAAGCACTGAAGCTTTCTTT
.,few,TRBJ1-4,TRBV28,CATAGEGSNEKLFF,TGTGCCACCGCAGGGGAGGGATCTAATGAAAAACTGTTTTTT
TRBD1,.,TRBJ1-1,TRBV29-1,CSGQGALRDPSEAFF,TGCAGCGGACAGGGGGCCCTGCGCGACCCGTCTGAAGCTTTCTTT
TRBD1,few,TRBJ2-7,TRBV25-1,CASSPTGGVNYEQYF,TGTGCCAGCAGTCCGACAGGGGGCGTGAACTACGAGCAGTACTTC
TRBD1,.,TRBJ2-2,TRBV5-6,CASSFGTVTGELFF,TGTGCCAGCAGCTTCGGGACAGTTACCGGGGAGCTGTTTTTT
.,.,TRBJ1-6,TRBV11-2,CASSGTSSPLHF,TGTGCCAGCAGCGGTACTAGTTCACCCCTCCACTTT
.,.,TRBJ2-3,TRBV4-1,CASRSTGSDTQYF,TGCGCCAGCAGATCGACAGGTTCAGATACGCAGTATTTT
TRBD1,.,TRBJ1-5,TRBV7-9,CASSSQGAQPQHF,TGTGCCAGCAGCTCTCAGGGGGCACAGCCCCAGCATTTT
TRBD2,.,TRBJ2-2,TRBV7-7,CASSLLAGAGNTGELFF,TGTGCCAGCAGCTTACTAGCGGGAGCCGGGAACACCGGGGAGCTGTTTTTT
.,.,TRBJ2-3,TRBV7-9,CAHEDPDTQYF,TGTGCTCACGAGGACCCAGATACGCAGTATTTT
.,.,TRBJ1-3,TRBV28,CASSRTRTAGNTIYF,TGTGCCAGCAGCCGGACTCGGACAGCTGGAAACACCATATATTTT
.,.,TRBJ1-1,TRBV27,CASSSNGVNTEAFF,TGTGCCAGCAGTTCTAATGGGGTGAACACTGAAGCTTTCTTT
.,.,TRBJ2-1,TRBV19,CASSMSSHNEQFF,TGTGCCAGTAGTATGTCTAGCCACAATGAGCAGTTCTTC
TRBD1,.,TRBJ1-2,TRBV6-5,CASSGDSLGYTF,TGTGCCAGCTCAGGGGACAGCCTGGGCTACACCTTC
.,.,TRBJ1-5,TRBV28,CASLGRDVQNQPQHF,TGTGCCAGCTTAGGGAGGGATGTGCAAAATCAGCCCCAGCATTTT
.,once,TRBJ1-3,TRBV7-9,CASSPTGSGGTDTIYF,TGTGCCAGCAGCCCGACGGGTAGCGGGGGCACAGACACCATATATTTT
.,.,TRBJ1-2,TRBV11-2,CASSLEAGVFYGYTF,TGTGCCAGCAGCTTAGAGGCAGGGGTGTTCTATGGCTACACCTTC
.,once,TRBJ2-7,TRBV7-9,CASSPGGAEQYF,TGTGCCAGCAGCCCTGGGGGTGCGGAGCAGTACTTC
TRBD1,.,TRBJ1-2,TRBV6-5,CASSITTGAPYGYTF,TGTGCCAGCAGTATTACGACAGGGGCGCCCTATGGCTACACCTTC
.,.,TRBJ1-1,TRBV27,CASSLSQGMNTEAFF,TGTGCCAGCAGTTTATCCCAGGGTATGAACACTGAAGCTTTCTTT
.,.,TRBJ2-1,TRBV27,CASSPLKGGLADNEQFF,TGTGCCAGCAGTCCCCTAAAGGGGGGGCTAGCGGACAATGAGCAGTTCTTC
.,.,TRBJ2-5,TRBV7-9,CASGHRLLETQYF,TGTGCCAGCGGCCACAGGCTTCTAGAGACCCAGTACTTC
.,.,TRBJ2-6,TRBV7-9,CASSPVAGGANVLTF,TGTGCCAGCAGCCCGGTGGCAGGGGGGGCCAACGTCCTGACTTTC
TRBD1,.,TRBJ1-1,TRBV9,CASSVAGTGETEAFF,TGTGCCAGCAGCGTAGCGGGTACAGGGGAGACTGAAGCTTTCTTT
.,.,TRBJ2-5,TRBV4-1,CASSQDSRGWETQYF,TGCGCCAGCAGCCAAGATAGCAGGGGATGGGAAACCCAGTACTTC
TRBD1,.,TRBJ2-5,TRBV4-2,CASSRERTGGLETQYF,TGTGCCAGCAGCCGAGAGCGGACAGGGGGCCTTGAGACCCAGTACTTC
.,.,TRBJ2-1,TRBV7-6,CASSSYDRSNEQFF,TGTGCCAGCAGCTCATACGACAGATCCAATGAGCAGTTCTTC